The 6 T cell receptor beta chains listed next were all sequenced from one sample in a study of cytomegalovirus exposure and HLA in healthy donors (dated 2017 in TCRdb). Library prep was done by the immunoSEQ multiplex PCR assay. For the multiplex PCR, a mixture combining 60 forward primers for TCR Vbeta segments and 13 reverse primers for TCR Jbeta segments was used. TCRdb carries this immuneACCESS record with in-frame sequences only. Its versions omit some clonotypes, under half of them owing to an unresolved V gene in the studies checked, with the rest unexplained. For this sample there are approximately 190,000 clones; 82% appear just once. The top ten clonotypes cover approximately 1.5% of the sample. The sample consisted of PBMCs. All receptors derive from a woman aged 18 to 35 in good health and CMV-seronegative.

V is TRBV4-2 and J is TRBJ2-5; TRBD2 might be the D (6 bases). The CDR3 contains 14 residues. The ends were cut back, 6 bases at V and 4 bases at J, with 15 bases in the middle. From germline, CDR1 is LGHNA and CDR2 YNFKEQ. This CDR3 is CASRPTSFGETQYF. The CDR3 DNA reads TGTGCCAGCAGGCCTACTAGCTTCGGAGAGACCCAGTACTTC.

The rearrangement links TRBV19 to TRBJ2-7; tentative D call: TRBD2 (6 bases). The CDR3 runs 13 residues. Germline V lookup: CDR1 LNHDA, CDR2 SQIVND (reference sequence). Deletions cut 4 bases from V and 4 bases from J, with 11 bases between. The CDR3 spells CASSSGAAYEQYF. CDR3 sequence (DNA): TGTGCCAGTAGTAGCGGGGCGGCTTACGAGCAGTACTTC.

The rearrangement uses TRBV6-5 and TRBJ2-2; 8 bases match TRBD1. Trimming cost V 6 bases and J 2 bases; bases outside gene matches: 2. Germline V CDR1 and CDR2: MNHEY, SVGAGI. The CDR3 has 14 amino acids. The CDR3 sequence: CASRGQENTGELFF. The CDR3 region has the DNA TGTGCCAGCAGGGGACAGGAAAACACCGGGGAGCTGTTTTTT.

The chain carries TRBV19 and TRBJ1-4, with a weak D call TRBD1 (5 bases). V dropped 7 bases and J dropped 2 bases, with 11 bases sitting between them. The germline V gene encodes CDR1 LNHDA and CDR2 SQIVND (reference sequence). The CDR3 covers 14 residues. The CDR3 sequence is CASTEGMTNEKLFF. The CDR3, as DNA: TGTGCCAGTACGGAGGGGATGACTAATGAAAAACTGTTTTTT.

This clone was observed a handful of times. The chain uses TRBV6-5 and TRBJ1-2, with 8 nucleotides matching TRBD1. Germline CDR1 MNHEY, CDR2 SVGAGI. After removal of 8 bases from V and 4 bases from J, the junction contained 12 bases not matched to a gene. The CDR3 length is 15 residues. CDR3 amino acids: CASVRGPTFPYGYTF. The CDR3 DNA reads TGTGCCAGCGTCAGGGGGCCCACCTTCCCCTATGGCTACACCTTC.

The rearrangement uses TRBV28 and TRBJ1-6; possibly TRBD1 for D (5 bases). CDR3 length equals 15 residues. Per germline, CDR1 MDHEN and CDR2 SYDVKM. V was pared by 6 bases and J by 9 bases, with 18 bases between. The CDR3 nucleotides read TGTGCCAGCAGCTCCCTTTGGTTCCAGGGTTCACCCCTCCACTTT. Its translation is CASSSLWFQGSPLHF.